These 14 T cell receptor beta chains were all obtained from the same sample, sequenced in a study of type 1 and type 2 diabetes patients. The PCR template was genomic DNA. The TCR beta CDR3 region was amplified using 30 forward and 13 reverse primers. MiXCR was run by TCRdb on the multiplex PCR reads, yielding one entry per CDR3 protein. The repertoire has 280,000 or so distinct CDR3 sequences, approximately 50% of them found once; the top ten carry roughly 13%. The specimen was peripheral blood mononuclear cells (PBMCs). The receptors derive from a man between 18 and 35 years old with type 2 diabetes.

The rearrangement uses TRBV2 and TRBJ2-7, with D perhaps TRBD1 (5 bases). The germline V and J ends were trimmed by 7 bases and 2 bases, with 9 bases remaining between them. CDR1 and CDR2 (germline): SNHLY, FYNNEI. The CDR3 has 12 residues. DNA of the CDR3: TGTGCCAGCAAAGGGGAAGCCTACGAGCAGTACTTC. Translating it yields CASKGEAYEQYF.

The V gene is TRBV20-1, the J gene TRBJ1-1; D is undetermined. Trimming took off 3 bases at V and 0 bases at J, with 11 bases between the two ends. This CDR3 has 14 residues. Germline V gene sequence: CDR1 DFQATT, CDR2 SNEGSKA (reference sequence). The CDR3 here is CSASLVPLNTEAFF. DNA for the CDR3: TGCAGTGCTAGCTTGGTACCCCTGAACACTGAAGCTTTCTTT.

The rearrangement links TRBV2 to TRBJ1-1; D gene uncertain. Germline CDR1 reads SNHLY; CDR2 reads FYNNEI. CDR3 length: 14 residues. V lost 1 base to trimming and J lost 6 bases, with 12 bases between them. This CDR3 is CASSEGHPASEAFF. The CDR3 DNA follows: TGTGCCAGCAGTGAAGGACACCCGGCATCTGAAGCTTTCTTT.

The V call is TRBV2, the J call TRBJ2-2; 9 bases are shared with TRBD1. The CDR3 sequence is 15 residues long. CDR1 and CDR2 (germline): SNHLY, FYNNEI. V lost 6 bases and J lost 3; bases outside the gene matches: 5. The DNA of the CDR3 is TGTGCCAGCAGGCTACAGGGGGCCGACACCGGGGAGCTGTTTTTT. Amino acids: CASRLQGADTGELFF.

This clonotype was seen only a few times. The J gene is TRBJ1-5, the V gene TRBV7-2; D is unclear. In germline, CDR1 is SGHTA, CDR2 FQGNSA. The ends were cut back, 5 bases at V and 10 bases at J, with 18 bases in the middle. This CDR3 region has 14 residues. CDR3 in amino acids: CASSPLGSSVPQHF. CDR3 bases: TGTGCCAGCAGCCCCTTGGGGAGCTCAGTTCCCCAGCATTTT.

CDR3 sequence (DNA): TGTGCCAGCAGCTGGACAGTTGAGGGCTACACCTTC. Its protein product is CASSWTVEGYTF. The chain combines TRBV5-6 with TRBJ1-2; TRBD1 is a possible D gene (6 bases). CDR3 length: 12 residues. Trimming removed 3 bases at V and 8 bases at J, with 11 bases between. The germline V gene has CDR1 SGHDT and CDR2 YYEEEE.

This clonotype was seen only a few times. CDR3 amino acids: CASSYDSPSYNEQFF. The CDR3 DNA follows: TGTGCCAGCAGTTACGACAGTCCAAGCTACAATGAGCAGTTCTTC. The chain joins TRBV6-5 to TRBJ2-1, with D possibly matching TRBD1 (5 bases). CDR3 length equals 15 residues. The germline V and J ends were trimmed by 2 bases and 3 bases, with 11 bases remaining between them. The V gene's germline CDR1 is MNHEY and CDR2 SVGAGI.

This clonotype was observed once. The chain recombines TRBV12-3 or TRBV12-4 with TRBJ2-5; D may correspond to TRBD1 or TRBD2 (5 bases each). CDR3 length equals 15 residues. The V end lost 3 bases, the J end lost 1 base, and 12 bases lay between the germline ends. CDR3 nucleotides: TGTGCCAGCAGTTTGCCCACGGGGACCCAAGAGACCCAGTACTTC. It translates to CASSLPTGTQETQYF.

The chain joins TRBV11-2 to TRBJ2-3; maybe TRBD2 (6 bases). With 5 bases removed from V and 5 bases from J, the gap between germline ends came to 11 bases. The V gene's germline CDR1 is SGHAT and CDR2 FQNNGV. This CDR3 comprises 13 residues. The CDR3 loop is CASSPKTRDTQYF. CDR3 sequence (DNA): TGTGCCAGCAGCCCGAAGACTAGAGATACGCAGTATTTT.

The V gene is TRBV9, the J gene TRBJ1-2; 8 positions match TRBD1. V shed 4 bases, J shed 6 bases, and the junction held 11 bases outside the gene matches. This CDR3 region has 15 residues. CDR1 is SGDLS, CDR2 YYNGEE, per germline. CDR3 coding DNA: TGTGCCAGCAGCTCCAGCCTCGGACAGGGACATGGCTACACCTTC. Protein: CASSSSLGQGHGYTF.

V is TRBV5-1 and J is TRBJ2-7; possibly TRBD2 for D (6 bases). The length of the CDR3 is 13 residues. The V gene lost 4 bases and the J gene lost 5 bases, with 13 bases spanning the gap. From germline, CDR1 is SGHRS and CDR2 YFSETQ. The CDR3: CASSPERVHEQYF. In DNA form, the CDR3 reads TGCGCCAGCAGCCCCGAGCGGGTCCACGAGCAGTACTTC.

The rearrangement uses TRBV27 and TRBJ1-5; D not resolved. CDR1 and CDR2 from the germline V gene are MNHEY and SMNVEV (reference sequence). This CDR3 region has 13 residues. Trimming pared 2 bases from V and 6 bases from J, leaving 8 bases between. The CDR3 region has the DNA TGTGCCAGCAGTTTAAACCCTATTCAGCCCCAGCATTTT. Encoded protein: CASSLNPIQPQHF.

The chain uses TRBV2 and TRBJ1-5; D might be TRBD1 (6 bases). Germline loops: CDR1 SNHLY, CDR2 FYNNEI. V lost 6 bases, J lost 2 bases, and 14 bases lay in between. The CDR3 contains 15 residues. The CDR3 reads CASRQTGPGNQPQHF. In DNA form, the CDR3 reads TGTGCCAGCAGGCAAACAGGGCCGGGCAATCAGCCCCAGCATTTT.

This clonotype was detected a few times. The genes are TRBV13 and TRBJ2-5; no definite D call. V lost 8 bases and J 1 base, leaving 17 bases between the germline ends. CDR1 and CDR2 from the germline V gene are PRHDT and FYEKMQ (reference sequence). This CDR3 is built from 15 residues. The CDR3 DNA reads TGTGCCAGCGGCAGCTTCCTACAAGGCCAAGAGACCCAGTACTTC. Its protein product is CASGSFLQGQETQYF.